This record concerns one T cell receptor beta chain sequence. The source of the sample is a study of somatic mutations in cytotoxic T cells in rheumatoid arthritis. The CDR3 runs 16 residues. Trimming stripped 5 bases from V and 0 bases from J, with 14 bases between. Germline V gene data show CDR1 as LGHNT and CDR2 as FRNRAP. The method was immunoSEQ multiplex PCR; TCRdb's version includes in-frame clones alone and lacks a portion of them. Of approximately 10,000 clones in the sample, about 80% were seen once. The receptor comes from a woman in her sixties or seventies with rheumatoid arthritis. The source material was CD8+ T cells sorted from blood. J is TRBJ2-1 and V is TRBV12-5, with TRBD1 as a possible D gene (6 bases). Written as DNA, the CDR3 is TGTGCTAGTGGTGGGAACAGGGAAACCTCCTACAATGAGCAGTTCTTC. Translated: CASGGNRETSYNEQFF. The complete variable domain, with remaining parts taken from reference TRBV12-5 and TRBJ2-1, reads DARVTQTPRHKVTEMGQEVTMRCQPILGHNTVFWYRQTMMQGLELLAYFRNRAPLDDSGMPKDRFSAEMPDATLATLKIQPSEPRDSAVYFCASGGNRETSYNEQFFGPGTRLTVL.